The rows below give T cell receptor beta chains drawn from one sample of a study of human T cells and chemical hapten exposure. Each CDR3 protein is one row after TCRdb ran MiXCR on the RACE reads. The sample has 300,000 to 400,000 distinct CDR3 sequences, under 9% seen once. Sample: whole blood, taken in connection with sensitization to the hapten diphenylcyclopropenone (DPC). Receptors originate from a woman between 18 and 29 years old with alopecia areata. Some clones in this sample may be carry-over from other donors' samples. CDR3s include the opening cysteine and the closing phenylalanine or tryptophan. A D gene is named only where the DNA matches it firmly. Some rows mark clone size as missing; the rest say once, few, many or name a class of expanded clone.

>TRBD1|few|TRBJ2-1|TRBV19
CASTKPDRDNEQFF
TGTGCCAGTACAAAACCCGACAGGGACAATGAGCAGTTCTTC
>TRBD1|many|TRBJ2-5|TRBV7-2
CASTPDRGQETQYF
TGTGCCAGCACCCCGGACAGGGGACAAGAGACCCAGTACTTC
>.|.|TRBJ1-5|TRBV29-1
CSVVVDSNQPQHF
TGCAGCGTTGTAGTTGATAGCAATCAGCCCCAGCATTTT
>.|many|TRBJ2-3|TRBV5-1
CASSLEGVGTDTQYF
TGCGCCAGCAGCTTGGAAGGGGTTGGCACAGATACGCAGTATTTT
>.|many|TRBJ1-1|TRBV29-1
CSVVTLNTEAFF
TGCAGCGTTGTGACTTTGAACACTGAAGCTTTCTTT
>.|few|TRBJ2-2|TRBV3-1
CASSPLNSGGELFF
TGTGCCAGCAGCCCCCTCAATTCAGGCGGGGAGCTGTTTTTT
>.|few|TRBJ2-5|TRBV4-1
CASSQGVGVQTQYF
TGCGCCAGCAGCCAAGGCGTCGGGGTCCAGACCCAGTACTTC
>.|few|TRBJ1-3|TRBV20-1
CSASKVSGNTIYF
TGCAGTGCTAGCAAAGTCTCTGGAAACACCATATATTTT
>.|.|TRBJ1-1|TRBV14
CASSQDSGFAYTEAFF
TGTGCCAGCAGCCAAGATAGTGGGTTTGCGTACACTGAAGCTTTCTTT
>.|.|TRBJ2-1|TRBV4-1
CASSHEGTFLDNEQFF
TGCGCCAGCAGCCATGAAGGGACTTTTTTGGACAATGAGCAGTTCTTC
>.|few|TRBJ1-1|TRBV5-1
CASSPREGGNTEAFF
TGCGCCAGCAGCCCGAGAGAGGGCGGGAACACTGAAGCTTTCTTT
>.|.|TRBJ1-2|TRBV27
CASSFFPASSYGYTF
TGTGCCAGCAGTTTTTTTCCAGCCAGTAGCTATGGCTACACCTTC
>TRBD1|.|TRBJ1-1|TRBV5-1
CASSFPAGQGNTEAFF
TGCGCCAGCAGCTTTCCCGCCGGACAGGGCAACACTGAAGCTTTCTTT
>.|few|TRBJ2-3|TRBV7-2
CASSLRTPQTTDTQYF
TGTGCCAGCAGCTTAAGAACCCCACAGACCACAGATACGCAGTATTTT
>.|many|TRBJ2-1|TRBV6-1
CASIDYNEQFF
TGTGCCAGCATCGACTACAATGAGCAGTTCTTC
>.|.|TRBJ2-7|TRBV7-9
CAEYSLSGEAPSYEQYF
TGTGCCGAGTATTCCTTATCCGGGGAGGCGCCTTCCTACGAGCAGTACTTC
>.|.|TRBJ2-7|TRBV20-1
CSARARDKPYEQYF
TGCAGTGCTAGAGCCCGGGACAAACCCTACGAGCAGTACTTC
>TRBD1|.|TRBJ2-3|TRBV27
CASRTGAGGTDSQYF
TGTGCCAGCAGGACCGGAGCAGGTGGGACAGATTCGCAGTATTTT
>.|many|TRBJ2-5|TRBV25-1
CASSESPETQYF
TGTGCCAGCAGTGAATCCCCAGAGACCCAGTACTTC
>.|.|TRBJ1-2|TRBV20-1
CSARDQGNYGYTF
TGCAGTGCTAGAGACCAGGGGAACTATGGCTACACCTTC
>TRBD1|.|TRBJ2-7|TRBV20-1
CSARDTGTGGYRWEQYF
TGCAGTGCTAGAGATACAGGGACAGGGGGCTATCGGTGGGAGCAGTACTTC
>TRBD2|few|TRBJ2-3|TRBV13
CASSRAGATDTQYF
TGTGCCAGCAGTCGAGCGGGGGCCACAGATACGCAGTATTTT
>TRBD1|many|TRBJ1-1|TRBV27
CASTDRGAMNTEAFF
TGTGCCAGCACCGACAGGGGCGCTATGAACACTGAAGCTTTCTTT
>.|.|TRBJ2-5|TRBV3-1
CASSQDAGWRTQETQYF
TGTGCCAGCAGCCAAGATGCGGGTTGGAGGACCCAAGAGACCCAGTACTTC
>.|many|TRBJ1-2|TRBV28
CASSFLGDGYTF
TGTGCCAGCAGTTTCTTAGGGGACGGCTACACCTTC
>.|.|TRBJ2-2|TRBV28
CASSSAGAGELFF
TGTGCCAGCAGTTCCGCTGGGGCCGGGGAGCTGTTTTTT
>TRBD1|.|TRBJ1-2|TRBV7-9
CASSSTTGGRGYTF
TGTGCCAGCAGCTCGACTACAGGGGGTAGAGGCTACACCTTC
>.|few|TRBJ2-6|TRBV7-9
CATLTGANVLTF
TGTGCCACCTTAACTGGGGCCAACGTCCTGACTTTC
>TRBD2|.|TRBJ2-3|TRBV20-1
CSARLVRTSGGSDTQYF
TGCAGTGCTCGATTGGTCCGCACTAGCGGGGGAAGTGATACGCAGTATTTT
>TRBD1|.|TRBJ1-4|TRBV4-3
CASSQEWTGVRKLFF
TGCGCCAGCAGCCAAGAATGGACAGGGGTTAGAAAACTGTTTTTT
>TRBD1|.|TRBJ1-6|TRBV23-1
CASSQEGQDVSYNSPLHF
TGCGCCAGCAGTCAGGAGGGACAGGACGTCTCCTATAATTCACCCCTCCACTTT
>TRBD2|many|TRBJ2-1|TRBV28
CASRTSGGTRNEQFF
TGTGCCAGCCGGACTAGCGGGGGGACCCGGAATGAGCAGTTCTTC
>.|many|TRBJ1-2|TRBV28
CASSRLNYGYTF
TGTGCCAGCAGCCGGCTTAACTATGGCTACACCTTC
>.|.|TRBJ1-1|TRBV5-1
CASSFRGLQLNTEAFF
TGCGCCAGCAGCTTCCGGGGTCTCCAGTTGAACACTGAAGCTTTCTTT
>.|.|TRBJ2-7|TRBV5-1
CASSRDGLSYEQYF
TGCGCCAGCAGCAGGGACGGTTTGTCCTACGAGCAGTACTTC
>TRBD2|many|TRBJ2-7|TRBV27
CASSPYSGGKNEQYF
TGTGCCAGCAGTCCGTATAGCGGGGGTAAAAACGAGCAGTACTTC
>TRBD1|.|TRBJ1-2|TRBV20-1
CSASSGQGHGYTF
TGCAGTGCTAGTTCTGGACAGGGGCATGGCTACACCTTC
>.|few|TRBJ1-3|TRBV6-5
CASSSSSRGNTIYF
TGTGCCAGCAGTTCGTCATCAAGAGGAAACACCATATATTTT
>.|.|TRBJ1-2|TRBV12-5
CASGLGHNYGYTF
TGTGCTAGTGGTTTGGGACATAACTATGGCTACACCTTC
>.|few|TRBJ1-1|TRBV7-2
CASTPFEGMNTEAFF
TGTGCCAGCACCCCTTTCGAAGGAATGAACACTGAAGCTTTCTTT
>.|few|TRBJ2-3|TRBV6-5
CASTPFPDSTDTQYF
TGTGCCAGCACCCCCTTCCCGGACAGCACAGATACGCAGTATTTT
>TRBD2|many|TRBJ2-3|TRBV4-3
CASSQIAKGTTPDTQYF
TGCGCCAGCAGCCAAATCGCAAAAGGGACTACCCCAGATACGCAGTATTTT
>.|.|TRBJ2-3|TRBV10-3
CAIVGEGTDTQYF
TGTGCCATCGTCGGCGAGGGCACAGATACGCAGTATTTT
>.|.|TRBJ1-3|TRBV5-1
CASSYDSPSSGNTIYF
TGCGCCAGCAGTTACGACAGCCCAAGCTCTGGAAACACCATATATTTT
>.|few|TRBJ1-6|TRBV6-2/TRBV6-3
CASSKPPPQGRSPLHF
TGTGCCAGCAGTAAACCACCCCCACAGGGACGCTCACCCCTCCACTTT
>.|.|TRBJ1-1|TRBV4-3
CASSQVMGPNTEAFF
TGCGCCAGCAGCCAAGTCATGGGGCCGAACACTGAAGCTTTCTTT
>.|many|TRBJ1-1|TRBV7-2
CASSLWGSMNTEAFF
TGTGCCAGCAGCTTGTGGGGCAGTATGAACACTGAAGCTTTCTTT
>.|.|TRBJ1-1|TRBV4-3
CASSATLNTEAFF
TGCGCCAGCAGCGCGACGTTGAACACTGAAGCTTTCTTT
>.|many|TRBJ2-3|TRBV7-8
CASSPYRTADTQYF
TGTGCCAGCAGCCCCTACCGGACGGCAGATACGCAGTATTTT
>.|many|TRBJ2-5|TRBV5-6
CASSLLFSGPRGETQYF
TGTGCCAGCAGCTTGTTATTCTCCGGGCCCCGAGGAGAGACCCAGTACTTC
>.|few|TRBJ1-2|TRBV5-4
CASSLTGGPYGYTF
TGTGCCAGCAGCCTAACGGGGGGCCCCTATGGCTACACCTTC
>.|.|TRBJ1-5|TRBV6-2/TRBV6-3
CASSYDVYYQPQHF
TGTGCCAGCAGTTACGACGTTTACTATCAGCCCCAGCATTTT
>.|few|TRBJ1-1|TRBV4-3
CASSQAGAGVITEAFF
TGCGCCAGCAGCCAAGCCGGGGCAGGGGTTATCACTGAAGCTTTCTTT
>.|few|TRBJ1-1|TRBV18
CASSPLRELSNTEAFF
TGTGCCAGCTCACCCCTCCGGGAGCTATCAAACACTGAAGCTTTCTTT
>TRBD1|few|TRBJ2-3|TRBV6-5
CASSRGQGGDTQYF
TGTGCCAGCAGTCGCGGACAGGGTGGAGATACGCAGTATTTT
>TRBD2|many|TRBJ2-3|TRBV4-2
CASSQEPSGGAGTQYF
TGTGCCAGCAGCCAAGAGCCTAGCGGGGGGGCCGGTACGCAGTATTTT
>.|many|TRBJ2-5|TRBV4-3
CASSQGGPGSGLTRETQYF
TGCGCCAGCAGCCAAGGGGGGCCGGGTAGCGGTTTAACTCGAGAGACCCAGTACTTC
>.|.|TRBJ1-5|TRBV12-3/TRBV12-4
CASSPTYRTWPQHF
TGTGCCAGCAGTCCAACGTACAGGACCTGGCCCCAGCATTTT
>TRBD2|.|TRBJ2-1|TRBV4-1
CASSQASGEQFF
TGCGCCAGCAGCCAAGCTAGCGGGGAGCAGTTCTTC